This T cell receptor beta chain stems from a study of cytomegalovirus exposure and HLA in healthy donors. Whole-study results and caveats: Excluded were some V segments that proved indistinguishable, including TRBV6-2 and TRBV6-3. Some highly shared sequence variants likely arose as a pipeline artifact.

In the case of this clone: Antigen specificity is unknown.

The CDR3 consists of 17 residues. In germline, CDR1 is PRHDT, CDR2 FYEKMQ (reference sequence). Trimming at V came to 4 bases and at J to 5 bases, leaving 12 bases not matched to a gene. The PCR contained 60 Vbeta and 13 Jbeta primers. Here immunoSEQ multiplex PCR was the method, and the copy in TCRdb shows in-frame clones only, minus some. This sample yields tens of thousands of clones, of which just over 65% are seen a single time; around 2.3% belongs to the top ten. The sequenced sample consisted of PBMCs. V is TRBV13 and J is TRBJ2-2; TRBD2 aligns across 8 bases. The receptor was isolated from a man aged 25-40 years in good health and CMV-seronegative. DNA of the CDR3: TGTGCCAGCAGCTACGGACTAGCAGGGACTGGAACCGGGGAGCTGTTTTTT. This encodes CASSYGLAGTGTGELFF.